The 28 T cell receptor beta chains below all came from one sample that was sequenced in a study of shared clonotypes between healthy human individuals (dated by TCRdb to about 2020). The method was the immunoSEQ multiplex PCR assay. TCRdb mirrors the immuneACCESS table, restricted to in-frame sequences. Some clones are absent from its copies; in checked studies, under half trace to an unresolved V gene, and the reason for the others is unknown. Across this sample there are over 750,000 clones, with roughly 96% seen only once. About 0.22% of the sample is in the top ten clones. CD8 naive samples were obtained by positive selection for CCR7 among CD45RO-negative cells, yielding a CD45RA+CCR7+ population from which TemRA cells were excluded. Input material: naive CD8+ T cells sorted from blood. Interpreted using the paper, the cell subset or site label stands for: CD45RA+CCR7+. These TCRs come from a man under 40 in good health.

The chain joins TRBV10-3 to TRBJ1-1; D uncertain. Germline values: CDR1 ENHRY, CDR2 SYGVKD. The CDR3 is 13 residues long. Trimming stripped 0 bases from V and 4 bases from J, with 6 bases between. The CDR3 reads CAISESPLTEAFF. CDR3 DNA: TGTGCCATCAGTGAGTCTCCGCTCACTGAAGCTTTCTTT.

This clone was recorded once. This rearrangement joins TRBV27 to TRBJ2-2, with D tentatively TRBD2 (5 bases). V was cut by 1 base and J by 7 bases, with 7 bases left in between. This CDR3 comprises 13 residues. Germline lookup yields CDR1 MNHEY and CDR2 SMNVEV (reference sequence). CDR3 in DNA: TGTGCCAGCAGTTTATATCGGGGCGGGGAGCTGTTTTTT. Amino acids: CASSLYRGGELFF.

Concerning this clone itself: Other DNA sequences within the sample encode an identical CDR3. Here the CDR3 DNA reads TGTGCCAGCAGCCTGAGGGACAGGGGCTACGAGCAGTACTTC. It translates to CASSLRDRGYEQYF. The rearrangement links TRBV5-5 to TRBJ2-7; 10 positions agree with TRBD1. This CDR3 has 14 residues. CDR1 SGHKS and CDR2 YYEKEE come from the germline V gene (reference sequence). The trim removed 4 bases at V and 3 bases at J, leaving 4 bases unmatched.

This rearrangement joins TRBV9 to TRBJ2-5, with 7 bases lining up with TRBD1. The junction had 8 bases not matched to a gene; V was cut back by 4 bases and J by 2 bases. Germline V CDR1 and CDR2: SGDLS, YYNGEE. CDR3 length equals 15 residues. The CDR3 protein is CASSTGTDQQETQYF. Here the CDR3 DNA reads TGTGCCAGCAGCACCGGGACAGACCAACAAGAGACCCAGTACTTC.

V gene TRBV28 combines with J gene TRBJ1-5; no clear D. The length of the CDR3 is 14 residues. Per the germline V gene, CDR1 is MDHEN and CDR2 is SYDVKM. Trimming pared 5 bases from V and 3 bases from J, leaving 11 bases between. In DNA form, the CDR3 reads TGTGCCAGCAGTAGAAGACTCGCCAATCAGCCCCAGCATTTT. Protein product: CASSRRLANQPQHF.

The gene calls are TRBV2 and TRBJ2-7, with 8 positions matching TRBD2. V lost 8 bases, J lost 3 bases, and 3 bases stayed unmatched. CDR1 and CDR2 from the germline V gene are SNHLY and FYNNEI. The CDR3 totals 12 residues. The CDR3 coding sequence is TGTGCCAGCGTGGGACTAGACTACGAGCAGTACTTC. Protein product: CASVGLDYEQYF.

With respect to this clone: Other DNA sequences in this specimen translate into the identical CDR3. This rearrangement joins TRBV27 to TRBJ2-7; D is perhaps TRBD2 (6 bases). The CDR3 spans 13 residues. Between the trimmed V and J ends, which lost 3 bases and 7 bases, there was a span of 13 bases. Germline CDR1 and CDR2: MNHEY and SMNVEV (reference sequence). Written as DNA, the CDR3 is TGTGCCAGCAGTTTGGGGGTGCGGGATGAGCAGTACTTC. As protein: CASSLGVRDEQYF.

This chain links TRBV10-3 with TRBJ2-1; 10 bases line up with TRBD2. CDR3 length: 17 residues. Looked up from germline, CDR1 is ENHRY and CDR2 is SYGVKD. After removal of 3 bases from V and 4 bases from J, the junction contained 9 bases not matched to a gene. CDR3 DNA sequence: TGTGCCATCAGTGAATCTGACGGACTAGCGGAATACAATGAGCAGTTCTTC. Translated, it gives CAISESDGLAEYNEQFF.

This clone turned up a few times. The V call is TRBV5-4, the J call TRBJ2-1; tentatively, D is TRBD1 (5 bases). Germline CDR1 SGHNT, CDR2 YYREEE (reference sequence). The CDR3 is made up of 16 amino acids. Deletions cut 2 bases from V and 1 base from J, with 13 bases between. CDR3 sequence reads: CASSLPQDTSYNEQFF. CDR3 DNA sequence: TGTGCCAGCAGCTTACCACAGGACACATCCTACAATGAGCAGTTCTTC.

The rearrangement uses TRBV25-1 and TRBJ1-4; 9 bases align to TRBD1. V shed 2 bases and J 4 bases; nucleotides not matched to a gene: 2. The CDR3 contains 15 residues. Germline V CDR1 and CDR2: MGHDK, SYGVNS. The CDR3 protein is CASSELTGGNEKLFF. The CDR3 nucleotides read TGTGCCAGCAGTGAACTGACAGGGGGTAATGAAAAACTGTTTTTT.

V is TRBV10-2 and J is TRBJ2-7; unclear D gene. Trimming cost V 0 bases and J 3 bases, with 6 bases left between them. The CDR3 contains 13 residues. CDR1 and CDR2 (germline): WSHSY, SAAADI. Here the CDR3 DNA reads TGCGCCAGCAGTGAGTCCCCAGGCTACGAGCAGTACTTC. The encoded protein is CASSESPGYEQYF.

The CDR3 protein is CASSGRASGRDLTDTQYF. CDR3 DNA: TGTGCCAGCAGTGGAAGGGCTAGCGGGAGGGACCTCACAGATACGCAGTATTTT. V and J are TRBV25-1 and TRBJ2-3; 12 nucleotides agree with TRBD2. V was clipped by 4 bases and J by 2 bases; unmatched bases: 10. Germline CDR1 is MGHDK and CDR2 is SYGVNS. The CDR3 consists of 18 residues. Based on the CDR3 plus reference TRBV25-1 and TRBJ2-3, the full variable domain is EADIYQTPRYLVIGTGKKITLECSQTMGHDKMYWYQQDPGMELHLIHYSYGVNSTEKGDLSSESTVSRIRTEHFPLTLESARPSHTSQYLCASSGRASGRDLTDTQYFGPGTRLTVL.

The J gene is TRBJ2-7, the V gene TRBV6-5; 10 bases are shared with TRBD2. Germline V gene lookup returns CDR1 MNHEY and CDR2 SVGAGI. The CDR3 runs 15 residues. V lost 0 bases, J lost 6 bases, and 5 bases stayed unmatched. The CDR3 protein is CASSYSSSGSTEQYF. Written as DNA, the CDR3 is TGTGCCAGCAGTTACTCTTCTAGCGGGAGTACCGAGCAGTACTTC.

V gene TRBV7-6 combines with J gene TRBJ2-2; 11 nucleotides align to TRBD2. Losses at the gene ends were 2 bases for V and 1 base for J; bases not matched to a gene: 3. CDR1 and CDR2 (germline): SGHVS, FNYEAQ. The CDR3 loop spans 17 amino acids. The CDR3 DNA reads as TGTGCCAGCAGCTTAAGTCTAGCGGGAGGGAACACCGGGGAGCTGTTTTTT. Translation gives CASSLSLAGGNTGELFF. Filled out from reference TRBV7-6 and TRBJ2-2, the complete variable domain reads GAGVSQSPRYKVTKRGQDVALRCDPISGHVSLYWYRQALGQGPEFLTYFNYEAQQDKSGLPNDRFSAERPEGSISTLTIQRTEQRDSAMYRCASSLSLAGGNTGELFFGEGSRLTVL.

The chain has TRBV28 and TRBJ2-7; 11 bases are a match to TRBD2. Germline trimming cut 6 bases from V and 2 bases from J; bases unmatched to any gene: 12. The CDR3 spans 17 residues. CDR1 MDHEN and CDR2 SYDVKM come from the germline V gene. The CDR3 loop is CASSPSGLAGPTYEQYF. In DNA form, the CDR3 reads TGTGCCAGCAGCCCAAGCGGACTAGCGGGCCCCACCTACGAGCAGTACTTC.

The rearrangement uses TRBV4-2 and TRBJ2-7; D unclear. This CDR3 has 14 amino acids. Deletions cut 2 bases from V and 5 bases from J, with 13 bases between. Germline values: CDR1 LGHNA, CDR2 YNFKEQ. The CDR3 DNA reads as TGTGCCAGCAGCCAATACGGAGCGCAAAACGAGCAGTACTTC. Amino acids: CASSQYGAQNEQYF.

The chain combines TRBV7-2 with TRBJ2-1; 7 bases line up with TRBD2. The V segment lost 0 bases and the J segment 7 bases; nucleotides outside the gene matches: 21. The CDR3 is 20 amino acids. CDR1 is SGHTA and CDR2 is FQGNSA in the germline V gene. CDR3 in DNA: TGTGCCAGCAGCTTAGCCCCGACGGGGTCTGCGGGGGAGGTTGGGAATGAGCAGTTCTTC. This encodes CASSLAPTGSAGEVGNEQFF.

This chain connects TRBV5-1 to TRBJ1-1; no clear D. The germline V and J ends were trimmed by 2 bases and 2 bases, with 7 bases remaining between them. CDR1 and CDR2 (germline): SGHRS, YFSETQ. This CDR3 has 13 amino acids. The CDR3 nucleotides read TGCGCCAGCAGCTTTTGGGTTAACACTGAAGCTTTCTTT. Translating it yields CASSFWVNTEAFF.

The genes are TRBV19 and TRBJ1-1; a weak D match, TRBD1 (5 bases). The germline V gene has CDR1 LNHDA and CDR2 SQIVND (reference sequence). CDR3 size: 10 residues. Trimming cost V 9 bases and J 11 bases, with 13 bases left between them. CDR3: CARQQEGAFF. The DNA of the CDR3 is TGTGCCAGACAACAAGAGGGGGCTTTCTTT.

A note on this clone: This specimen includes other DNA sequences encoding the same CDR3. The V call is TRBV5-4, the J call TRBJ2-7; D is perhaps TRBD1 (6 bases). V was trimmed by 0 bases and J by 0 bases, leaving 7 bases between them. The CDR3 sequence is 14 residues long. Germline V gives CDR1 SGHNT, CDR2 YYREEE (reference sequence). Written as DNA, the CDR3 is TGTGCCAGCAGCTTGGCAGGGGACTCCTACGAGCAGTACTTC. It is translated as CASSLAGDSYEQYF.

The V call is TRBV28, the J call TRBJ1-1; a possible D gene is TRBD1 (6 bases). The CDR3 is 13 amino acids. V was clipped by 2 bases and J by 4 bases, with 8 bases between them. Germline V CDR1 and CDR2: MDHEN, SYDVKM. The CDR3 loop is CASSLQGPTEAFF. The CDR3 nucleotides are TGTGCCAGCAGTTTACAGGGGCCCACTGAAGCTTTCTTT. The full variable domain, in which reference TRBV28 and TRBJ1-1 provide the parts outside the CDR3, is DVKVTQSSRYLVKRTGEKVFLECVQDMDHENMFWYRQDPGLGLRLIYFSYDVKMKEKGDIPEGYSVSREKKERFSLILESASTNQTSMYLCASSLQGPTEAFFGQGTRLTVV.

The chain uses TRBV14 and TRBJ2-5; TRBD1 matches at 7 bases. V dropped 2 bases and J dropped 2; count of bases not matched to a gene: 11. The CDR3 totals 17 residues. Germline assignment: CDR1 SGHDN and CDR2 FVKESK. The chain's CDR3 is CASSQWDGTDEQETQYF. The CDR3 bases are TGTGCCAGCAGCCAATGGGATGGGACAGACGAACAAGAGACCCAGTACTTC.

The chain uses TRBV27 and TRBJ2-7; D possibly matches TRBD1 or TRBD2 (6 bases each). CDR3 length equals 14 residues. V was pared by 4 bases and J by 2 bases, with 12 bases between. CDR1 MNHEY and CDR2 SMNVEV come from the germline V gene (reference sequence). This chain's CDR3 is CASSWGAGTYEQYF. In DNA, the CDR3 is TGTGCCAGCAGTTGGGGGGCTGGAACCTACGAGCAGTACTTC.

This chain links TRBV15 with TRBJ2-5; D is undetermined. CDR1 is LNHNV, CDR2 YYDKDF, per germline (reference sequence). Trimming removed 4 bases from V and 3 bases from J, with 21 bases in between. CDR3 length: 17 amino acids. CDR3 residues: CATSKGQVFKFEETQYF. As DNA, the CDR3 is TGTGCCACCAGCAAAGGGCAGGTCTTTAAATTCGAAGAGACCCAGTACTTC.

The V and J genes are TRBV7-9 and TRBJ2-7; 7 bases are a match to TRBD2. Germline V gene sequence: CDR1 SEHNR, CDR2 FQNEAQ (reference sequence). The V and J ends lost 5 bases and 0 bases, in that order; junction bases with no gene match: 7. The CDR3 is 15 amino acids. The CDR3 DNA is TGTGCCAGCAGCCCGGGGGAGGGTAGCTCCTACGAGCAGTACTTC. This codes for CASSPGEGSSYEQYF.

This sequence joins TRBV21-1 and TRBJ2-1; no DNA check was done on the table's D call, TRBD2. TRBV21-1 is termed a pseudogene. CDR3 length: 13 amino acids. This chain's CDR3 is CASSKKSPNEQFF. DNA for the CDR3: TGTGCCAGCAGCAAAAAGAGCCCAAATGAGCAGTTCTTC.

The chain uses TRBV25-1 and TRBJ2-1; weak D call: TRBD2 (6 bases). CDR3 length: 16 residues. The V end lost 0 bases, the J end lost 9 bases, and 18 bases lay between the germline ends. Per germline, CDR1 MGHDK and CDR2 SYGVNS. The CDR3 is CASSEYAAGSSSEQFF. In nucleotides, the CDR3 is TGTGCCAGCAGTGAATATGCGGCGGGGAGTAGTAGTGAGCAGTTCTTC.

The chain carries TRBV28 and TRBJ2-1; 13 bases are shared with TRBD2. CDR3 length: 19 amino acids. V shed 6 bases, J shed 3 bases, and the junction held 14 bases outside the gene matches. CDR1 is MDHEN and CDR2 is SYDVKM in the germline V gene. CDR3 sequence (DNA): TGTGCCAGCAGCCAGACCGGGACTAGCGGGACCCGTTTCTACAATGAGCAGTTCTTC. It yields the protein CASSQTGTSGTRFYNEQFF.